This note documents a single T cell receptor (beta chain) sequence. Its antigen remains unidentified. No per-base quality is available; no much larger clone lies one base away. V loses 0 bases at its end and J loses 3 bases; junction bases beyond the gene matches: 13. The CDR3 goes from the cysteine to the phenylalanine over 18 residues. Of all the DNA, just the CDR3 is kept, 54 bases in frame from base 1. CDR1 and CDR2, looked up from the germline V gene, are SGHRS and YFSETQ. The sample belongs to a study of T cells in Graves' hyperthyroidism and ophthalmopathy (dated by TCRdb to between 2017 and 2020). In the study overall: Peripheral blood samples were taken at initial diagnosis, before any treatment was given. The paper reports TCR Vbeta CDR3 sequencing of some 140 peripheral blood samples: under 45 ophthalmopathy, fewer than 85 hyperthyroidism and around 17 progressor patients. Whether ophthalmopathy could be predicted prospectively was tested in an independent validation cohort made up of roughly 19 hyperthyroidism patients plus 17 patients who later progressed to ophthalmopathy. The roughly 90 discovery patients were divided at random into training and test sets in a 7:3 ratio. Thyroid tissue and blood T-cell repertoires from over 5 Graves' hyperthyroidism patients were also compared in the study. A discovery cohort of fewer than 110 patients, fewer than 50 with Graves' ophthalmopathy and 55 to 65 with stable Graves' hyperthyroidism, was used to find distinguishing TCR V-J signatures. After sampling, hyperthyroidism patients received methimazole starting at 30 mg daily, and ophthalmopathy patients received high-dose intravenous methylprednisolone.

Graves' hyperthyroidism was defined as stable when no progression to ophthalmopathy occurred over 18 months of follow-up. Hyperthyroidism patients were newly diagnosed, had a disease duration of under 2 months, and were aged 18 to 65 years. Patients with uncontrolled infections, other autoimmune diseases, pregnancy or lactation were excluded. Clinical symptoms, serum thyroxine and TRAb, thyroid ultrasound, and orbital computed tomography formed the basis for the diagnoses. PBMCs were separated from about 10 ml of fresh peripheral blood using Ficoll-Paque density gradient centrifugation. Trizol reagent was used to extract total RNA, and RNA quality was then checked on an Agilent 2100 Bioanalyzer. The TCR beta CDR3 regions were amplified from the RNA transcripts. A first-round RT-PCR of the TCR CDR3 used the HTBI primer set with the Qiagen OneStep RT-PCR kit. A second multiplex PCR round built the libraries, followed by size selection and purification. Paired-end sequencing of the libraries was performed with 100 bp reads on an Illumina HiSeq2000. Per the authors' processing: SOAPnuke was used to process the raw data, removing reads that contained adapters or uncalled bases, had a mean Phred below 15, or lacked an exact match to the constant primer or identifier. COPE v1.2.5 was used to merge the high-quality paired reads, and each unique nucleotide sequence was defined as a clonotype. MiTCR v1.1 was used to align clonotypes to the IMGT TRBV, TRBD and TRBJ reference segments. Analysis was restricted to V-J combinations with a frequency above 0.0001, which covered approximately 99% of repertoires. The TCS score was defined as the ratio of F50 (clonal expansion) to E x V (chaos), calculated using BLOSUM62-based TCRdist between CDR3 peptides within each V-J. Welch's t-statistics and random forest reduced approximately 520 V-J features to about 13, which were used in a naive Bayes classifier (R e1071). The public reads were reanalyzed by TCRdb: fastp trimming at Q25, MiXCR alignment, in-frame beta chains only. One record per CDR3 amino acid sequence lists the most common genes and DNA. The V and J calls and clone size come from TCRdb's table, not from the authors' own analysis. This sample gives over 550,000 distinct CDR3 sequences in total; approximately 15% of them show up just once. The top ten clones comprise around 19% of the sample.

General conclusions and limits of the study: In cross-validation, a model built on a 13 V-J signature told ophthalmopathy apart from stable hyperthyroidism with under 90% sensitivity and about 81% specificity, and in testing the same model reached 80%/75%. No statistical method was used to fix the sample size in advance, and group allocation was not hidden from the investigators. Blood samples also contained most of the expanded thyroid clonotypes (frequency above 0.001), which suggests that blood repertoires may reflect thyroid immune responses. In validation, the model predicted progression to ophthalmopathy with just under 71% sensitivity and less than 80% specificity, a median of about 6 months before onset.

The V and J genes are TRBV5-1 and TRBJ2-5; the junction holds 8 bases that match TRBD2. The specimen sequenced was blood. This clonotype was sampled from a woman between 18 and 29 years old with Graves' hyperthyroidism. The encoded CDR3 is CASSLAKGSGSWEETQYF. In nucleotide form, the sequence is TGCGCCAGCAGCTTGGCTAAGGGGAGCGGGAGTTGGGAAGAGACCCAGTACTTC.